The clone carrying this TCR beta chain was recorded a few times. Its specificity is unknown. These data belong to a study of CD8+ T cells in alopecia areata. Trimming removed 5 bases at V and 10 bases at J, with 18 bases between. CDR1 is SNHLY and CDR2 is FYNNEI in the germline V gene. CDR3 length: 14 residues. cDNA prepared by RNA extraction and subsequent reverse transcription served as the template for sequencing. Method: immunoSEQ multiplex PCR; TCRdb's copy keeps in-frame clones and lacks some. The sample lists approximately 150,000 clones, 58% occurring once. Whole-study results and caveats: Among the 100 top clones, expanded CD8+ clones, like scalp clonality, were significantly decreased by tofacitinib.

The treatment: oral pan-JAK inhibitor, 5-10 mg twice daily. This chain connects TRBV2 to TRBJ2-1; no reliable D call. The sample consisted of CD4+ T cells sorted from blood, taken at approximately week 56, from a patient treated with tofacitinib. The source is a human donor with alopecia areata. This chain's CDR3 is CASSSNRALLEQFF. In DNA, the CDR3 is TGTGCCAGCAGTTCTAATCGGGCCCTTCTGGAGCAGTTCTTC.